The 11 T cell receptor beta chains presented below share a single source sample, sequenced in a study of T cell responses to AZD1222 COVID-19 vaccine. Libraries were prepared by immunoSEQ multiplex PCR; TCRdb keeps only in-frame clonotypes and omits some of them. In the table there are about 150,000 clones, approximately 90% of which are singletons. The material was peripheral blood, obtained on day 0 of AZD1222 vaccination. These receptors were collected from an adult in good health.

The chain links TRBV6-5 to TRBJ2-3; D not resolved. Per germline, CDR1 MNHEY and CDR2 SVGAGI. There are 13 residues in the CDR3. Trimming pared 2 bases from V and 4 bases from J, leaving 7 bases between. The DNA for the CDR3 is TGTGCCAGCAGTTACCGGACGGCAGATACGCAGTATTTT. It encodes CASSYRTADTQYF.

The chain carries TRBV12-3 or TRBV12-4 and TRBJ1-2; no clear D. Trimming took 2 bases from V and 4 from J, leaving 8 bases between them. This CDR3 comprises 13 residues. CDR3 residues: CASSLNSLYGYTF. Written as DNA, the CDR3 is TGTGCCAGCAGTTTAAACTCACTCTATGGCTACACCTTC.

This chain connects TRBV6-5 to TRBJ2-7; D gene ambiguous. Trimming took off 6 bases at V and 0 bases at J, with 12 bases between the two ends. Germline V gene sequence: CDR1 MNHEY, CDR2 SVGAGI. The CDR3 loop spans 14 amino acids. The CDR3 reads CASRAGLSSYEQYF. Written as DNA, the CDR3 is TGTGCCAGCAGAGCAGGTCTTAGCTCCTACGAGCAGTACTTC.

V usage is TRBV6-5 and J usage is TRBJ2-1; tentatively, D is TRBD1 or TRBD2 (6 bases each). The CDR3 covers 16 residues. Germline lookup yields CDR1 MNHEY and CDR2 SVGAGI. The V gene lost 0 bases and the J gene lost 9 bases, with 18 bases spanning the gap. The CDR3 is CASSYSIWPGAGEQFF. The CDR3 DNA follows: TGTGCCAGCAGTTACTCGATTTGGCCGGGGGCGGGTGAGCAGTTCTTC.

V gene TRBV5-6 combines with J gene TRBJ1-4, with a weak D call TRBD1 (5 bases). The length of the CDR3 is 15 residues. CDR1 and CDR2 (germline): SGHDT, YYEEEE. V lost 4 bases and J lost 0, with 10 bases in between. CDR3 amino acids: CASSRGLTTNEKLFF. CDR3 nucleotides: TGTGCCAGCAGCCGGGGCCTTACAACTAATGAAAAACTGTTTTTT.

V usage is TRBV27 and J usage is TRBJ1-2, with 7 bases identical to TRBD1. In germline, CDR1 is MNHEY, CDR2 SMNVEV (reference sequence). This CDR3 spans 14 amino acids. Unmatched junction bases numbered 2, after V lost 0 bases and J lost 4 bases. The CDR3 is CASSLSRGPYGYTF. The CDR3 region has the DNA TGTGCCAGCAGTTTATCGAGGGGGCCCTATGGCTACACCTTC.

The table lists this clone with a count of one. The chain couples TRBV4-1 to TRBJ1-1; 7 bases are shared with TRBD1. V lost 4 bases, J lost 6 bases, and 23 bases stayed unmatched. The CDR3 has 19 residues. Looked up from germline, CDR1 is MGHRA and CDR2 is YSYEKL. The CDR3 region is CASSPKNRGLGLYSSEAFF. The CDR3 nucleotides read TGCGCCAGCAGCCCGAAGAACAGGGGATTGGGGCTCTATAGCTCTGAAGCTTTCTTT.

The chain is built from TRBV6-5 and TRBJ1-2; tentative D call: TRBD1 (5 bases). Germline assignment: CDR1 MNHEY and CDR2 SVGAGI. Trimming removed 7 bases at V and 1 base at J, with 13 bases between. The CDR3 length is 14 residues. CDR3 amino acids: CASTQLGVNYGYTF. The CDR3 nucleotides read TGTGCCAGCACCCAGTTAGGGGTTAACTATGGCTACACCTTC.

The chain links TRBV19 to TRBJ1-5, with 9 positions matching TRBD1. The V gene end was trimmed by 3 bases and the J gene end by 3 bases; junction bases not matched to a gene: 15. CDR3 size: 19 residues. Germline V CDR1 and CDR2: LNHDA, SQIVND (reference sequence). Written as DNA, the CDR3 is TGTGCCAGTAGTATCCCGACAGGGGGTGGACCTCTTCTCAATCAGCCCCAGCATTTT. It specifies CASSIPTGGGPLLNQPQHF. The full variable domain, rest sourced from reference TRBV19 and TRBJ1-5, is DGGITQSPKYLFRKEGQNVTLSCEQNLNHDAMYWYRQDPGQGLRLIYYSQIVNDFQKGDIAEGYSVSREKKESFPLTVTSAQKNPTAFYLCASSIPTGGGPLLNQPQHFGDGTRLSIL.

On this clone itself: An end of the junction does not agree with germline; a read error may underlie this. The rearrangement uses TRBV7-9 and TRBJ1-2; 7 bases align to TRBD1. This CDR3 has 12 residues. CDR1 and CDR2 from the germline V gene are SEHNR and FQNEAQ (reference sequence). This CDR3 reads CASSSPDRAVVF. DNA of the CDR3: TGTGCCAGCAGCTCCCCCGACAGGGCCGTCGTCTTC.

DNA of the CDR3: TGTGCCAGCAGCTTATATGCCTTCCAAGGCTCCTACAATGAGCAGTTCTTC. This gives the protein CASSLYAFQGSYNEQFF. V and J are TRBV7-8 and TRBJ2-1; D is unresolved. The CDR3 is 17 amino acids. V was shortened by 2 bases and J by 0 bases, with 14 bases between the two germline ends. Germline values: CDR1 SGHVS, CDR2 FQNEAQ.